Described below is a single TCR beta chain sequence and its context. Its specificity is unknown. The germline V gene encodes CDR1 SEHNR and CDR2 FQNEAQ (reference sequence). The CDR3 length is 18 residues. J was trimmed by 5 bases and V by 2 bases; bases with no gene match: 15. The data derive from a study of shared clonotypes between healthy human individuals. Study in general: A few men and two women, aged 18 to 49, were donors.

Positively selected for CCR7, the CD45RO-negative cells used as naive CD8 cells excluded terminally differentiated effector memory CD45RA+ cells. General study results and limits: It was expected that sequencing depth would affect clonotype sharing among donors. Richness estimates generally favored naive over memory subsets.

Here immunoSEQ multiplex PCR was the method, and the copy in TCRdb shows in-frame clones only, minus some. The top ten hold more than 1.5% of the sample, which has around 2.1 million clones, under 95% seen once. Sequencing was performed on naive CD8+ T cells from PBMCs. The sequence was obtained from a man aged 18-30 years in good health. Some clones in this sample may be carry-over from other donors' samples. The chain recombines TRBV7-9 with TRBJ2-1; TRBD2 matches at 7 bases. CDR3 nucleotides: TGTGCCAGCAGCTTAACCCGTTTGACTAGCTGGAGTCACAATGAGCAGTTCTTC. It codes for CASSLTRLTSWSHNEQFF.